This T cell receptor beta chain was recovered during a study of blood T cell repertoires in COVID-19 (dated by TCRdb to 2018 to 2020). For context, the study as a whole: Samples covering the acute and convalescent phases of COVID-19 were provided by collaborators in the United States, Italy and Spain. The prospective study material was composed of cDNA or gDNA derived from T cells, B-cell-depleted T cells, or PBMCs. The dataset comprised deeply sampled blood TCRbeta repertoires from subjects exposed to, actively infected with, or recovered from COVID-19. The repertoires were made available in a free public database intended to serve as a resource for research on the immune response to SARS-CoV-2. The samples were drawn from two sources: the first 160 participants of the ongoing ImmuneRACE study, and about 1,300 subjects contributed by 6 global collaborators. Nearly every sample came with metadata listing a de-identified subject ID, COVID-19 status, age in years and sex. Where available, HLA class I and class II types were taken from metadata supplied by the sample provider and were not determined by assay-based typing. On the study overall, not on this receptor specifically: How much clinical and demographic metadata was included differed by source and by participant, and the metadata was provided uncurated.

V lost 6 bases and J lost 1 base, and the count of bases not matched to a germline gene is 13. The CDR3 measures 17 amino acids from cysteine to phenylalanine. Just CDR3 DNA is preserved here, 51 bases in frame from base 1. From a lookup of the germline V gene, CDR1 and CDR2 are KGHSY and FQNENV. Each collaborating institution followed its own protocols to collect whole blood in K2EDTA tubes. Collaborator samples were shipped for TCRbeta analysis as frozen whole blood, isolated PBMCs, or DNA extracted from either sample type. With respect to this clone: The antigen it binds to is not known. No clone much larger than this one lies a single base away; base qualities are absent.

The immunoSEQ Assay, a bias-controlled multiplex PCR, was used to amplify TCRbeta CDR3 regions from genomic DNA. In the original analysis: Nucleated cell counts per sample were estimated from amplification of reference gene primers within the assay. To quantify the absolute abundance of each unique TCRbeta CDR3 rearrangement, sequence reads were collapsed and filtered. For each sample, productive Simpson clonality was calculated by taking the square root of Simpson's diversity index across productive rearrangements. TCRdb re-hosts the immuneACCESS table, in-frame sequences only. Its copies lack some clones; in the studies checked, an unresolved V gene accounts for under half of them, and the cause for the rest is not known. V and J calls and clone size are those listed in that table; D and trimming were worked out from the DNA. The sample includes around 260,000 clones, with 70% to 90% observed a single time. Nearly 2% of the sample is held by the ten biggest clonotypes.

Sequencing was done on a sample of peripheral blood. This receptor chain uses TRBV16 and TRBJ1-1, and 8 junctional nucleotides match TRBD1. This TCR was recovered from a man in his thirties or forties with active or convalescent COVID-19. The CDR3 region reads CASREGAAGTGNTEAFF. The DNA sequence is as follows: TGTGCCAGCAGAGAGGGAGCAGCGGGGACAGGGAACACTGAAGCTTTCTTT.